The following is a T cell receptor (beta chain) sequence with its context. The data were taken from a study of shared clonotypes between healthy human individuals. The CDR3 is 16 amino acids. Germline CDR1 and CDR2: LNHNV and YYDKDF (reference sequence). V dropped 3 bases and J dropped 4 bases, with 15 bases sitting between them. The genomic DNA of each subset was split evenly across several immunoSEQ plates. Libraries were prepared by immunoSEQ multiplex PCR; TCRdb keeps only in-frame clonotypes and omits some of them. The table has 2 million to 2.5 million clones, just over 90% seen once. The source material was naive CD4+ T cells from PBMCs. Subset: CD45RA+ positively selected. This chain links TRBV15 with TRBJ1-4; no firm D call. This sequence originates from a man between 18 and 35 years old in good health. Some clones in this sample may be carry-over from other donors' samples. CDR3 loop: CATSRDPGINNEKLFF. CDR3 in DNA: TGTGCCACCAGCAGGGACCCCGGGATAAATAATGAAAAACTGTTTTTT. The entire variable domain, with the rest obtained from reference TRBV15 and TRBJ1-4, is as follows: DAMVIQNPRYQVTQFGKPVTLSCSQTLNHNVMYWYQQKSSQAPKLLFHYYDKDFNNEADTPDNFQSRRPNTSFCFLDIRSPGLGDTAMYLCATSRDPGINNEKLFFGSGTQLSVL.